This note documents a single T cell receptor beta chain sequence. Its antigen is undetermined. The CDR3 runs to 13 residues. V was clipped by 6 bases and J by 6 bases, with 11 bases between them. CDR1 and CDR2 from the germline V gene are MNHEY and SVGAGI. Sequenced by immunoSEQ multiplex PCR; TCRdb stores in-frame clones only, minus some. The repertoire holds tens of thousands of clones, more than 65% seen once, with over 3% in the top ten. The sample comes from a study of OX40 agonist ivuxolimab in advanced cancers. Findings and limits, study-wide: Partial responders at 0.1-3.0 mg/kg had among the lowest clonal expansion.

Blood sampling was done at baseline, cycle 4 day 1, and cycle 7 day 1. The chain recombines TRBV6-5 with TRBJ2-2; D possibly corresponds to TRBD2 (5 bases). This TCR derives from an adult with an advanced solid tumor such as melanoma, head and neck, liver or kidney cancer. The source was CD4+ or CD8+ T cells sorted from blood, collected in a trial of the OX40 agonist ivuxolimab. Here the CDR3 DNA reads TGTGCCAGCAGGGCCCCCGGGGCCGGGGAGCTGTTTTTT. Translated: CASRAPGAGELFF.